Listed below are T cell receptor beta chains from one sample, sequenced in a study of cytomegalovirus exposure and HLA in healthy donors. Assay used: immunoSEQ multiplex PCR; TCRdb lists only in-frame clones, some missing. Found here are some 200,000 clones, over 80% of them singletons; the top ten hold less than 7%. Sequenced sample: PBMCs. The receptors derive from a man aged 35-49 years in good health and CMV-seropositive. The CDR3 runs from the conserved cysteine through the conserved F or W. D genes are given only for firm matches. Only part of the rows carry a size: once, few, many, or a class if the clone is expanded.

clone size	V gene	D gene	J gene	CDR3 protein	CDR3 DNA
few	TRBV5-6	-	TRBJ1-2	CASSVLDGYTF	TGTGCCAGCTCGGTCCTCGATGGCTACACCTTC
-	TRBV10-3	TRBD1	TRBJ1-2	CAISPGTGGDYGYTF	TGTGCCATCAGCCCCGGGACAGGGGGCGACTATGGCTACACCTTC
-	TRBV10-3	TRBD2	TRBJ2-7	CALSRGEGYEQYF	TGTGCTCTATCACGGGGGGAAGGATACGAGCAGTACTTC
once	TRBV5-4	TRBD1	TRBJ1-1	CASSQRTGVGRSSNTEAFF	TGTGCCAGCAGCCAACGGACAGGGGTAGGCCGATCGTCGAACACTGAAGCTTTCTTT
-	TRBV5-4	-	TRBJ1-4	CASSPGGGEKLFF	TGTGCCAGCAGCCCGGGAGGGGGTGAAAAACTGTTTTTT
-	TRBV5-1	TRBD2	TRBJ2-1	CASSWNGGAYNEQFF	TGCGCCAGCAGCTGGAACGGGGGGGCATACAATGAGCAGTTCTTC
-	TRBV18	TRBD1	TRBJ2-5	CASSPTGTGVETQYF	TGTGCCAGCTCGCCCACCGGGACAGGGGTTGAGACCCAGTACTTC
-	TRBV5-4	-	TRBJ1-1	CASGVDTEAFF	TGTGCCAGCGGAGTAGACACTGAAGCTTTCTTT
-	TRBV19	TRBD2	TRBJ2-1	CASSIGLAGLDEQFF	TGTGCCAGTAGTATAGGGCTAGCGGGGCTGGATGAGCAGTTCTTC
-	TRBV2	-	TRBJ1-1	CASSEGLSTEAFF	TGTGCCAGCAGTGAAGGTCTGAGCACTGAAGCTTTCTTT
once	TRBV29-1	-	TRBJ2-7	CSVGHYEQYF	TGCAGCGTTGGGCACTACGAGCAGTACTTC
once	TRBV12-5	-	TRBJ2-3	CASGTPTGTDTQYF	TGTGCTAGTGGGACACCCACAGGGACAGATACGCAGTATTTT
few	TRBV7-2	TRBD2	TRBJ2-3	CASSGRGGGTDTQYF	TGTGCCAGCAGTGGGCGGGGGGGTGGCACAGATACGCAGTATTTT
-	TRBV9	TRBD1	TRBJ1-2	CASSGSTGTGIYGYTF	TGTGCCAGCAGCGGCTCCACCGGGACAGGGATCTATGGCTACACCTTC
-	TRBV6-5	TRBD1	TRBJ2-7	CASSTYRGNIYEQYF	TGTGCCAGCAGTACATACAGGGGGAATATCTACGAGCAGTACTTC
-	TRBV5-1	-	TRBJ2-7	CASSPRDTSYEQYF	TGCGCCAGCAGCCCCCGGGACACCTCCTACGAGCAGTACTTC
-	TRBV6-5	-	TRBJ2-5	CASSYMETQYF	TGTGCCAGCAGTTATATGGAGACCCAGTACTTC
-	TRBV2	TRBD1	TRBJ2-2	CASSAPDRPGTGELFF	TGTGCCAGTTCCGCCCCGGACAGGCCCGGTACCGGGGAGCTGTTTTTT